This TCR beta chain appears in the sequencing data of a study of T-cell memory formation after mild COVID-19. 5'RACE with constant-segment primers built TCRalpha and TCRbeta cDNA libraries with UMIs. TCRdb re-analysed the 5' RACE reads in MiXCR, keeping a single row per CDR3 protein. The sample holds about 560,000 distinct CDR3 sequences, 15% to 20% seen once. This clonotype was observed a few times. Its specificity is unknown. Trimming took 11 bases from V and 0 from J, leaving 14 bases between them. CDR1 is ENHRY and CDR2 is SYGVKD in the germline V gene. The CDR3 consists of 14 residues. Study results and limitations: Mainly CM and EM harbored the contracting CD4+ clones; mainly EMRA harbored the CD8+ ones.

This receptor was obtained from an adult woman who had mild COVID-19 (a few samples of this study predate the infection). Cell type and time point are not known. The rearrangement joins TRBV10-3 to TRBJ1-5; possible D gene TRBD1, 6 bases. Sequenced: PBMCs or a T cell subset sorted from them (not recorded which). The CDR3 loop is CAADRSNSNQPQHF. Written as DNA, the CDR3 is TGTGCCGCCGACAGGAGTAATAGCAATCAGCCCCAGCATTTT.